This T cell receptor beta chain stems from a study of monozygotic twins with inflammatory bowel disease. Findings and limits, study-wide: Lower sharing of clonotypes with other individuals was seen in IBD patients than in healthy twins. This was most marked in patients showing signs of disease activity. IBD patients had lower TCRbeta diversity (inverse Simpson) than healthy co-twins.

TCRdb reprocessed the 5' RACE reads; each CDR3 protein has one entry and no DNA is given. The repertoire shows around 230,000 distinct CDR3 sequences; the top ten hold 1.5% to 2%. The CDR3 spans 11 residues. The germline gives CDR1 SGHKS, CDR2 YYEKEE (reference sequence). Points on this clonotype: Its antigen is currently unknown.

The source material was blood. The rearrangement links TRBV5-5 to TRBJ1-1; TCRdb lists TRBD1, though no DNA is available to test this call. The clonotype was recovered from a human donor with ulcerative colitis or Crohn's disease, or a healthy co-twin of an affected twin (not recorded which). The CDR3: CASNTGTEAFF.